Shown below are 20 T cell receptor beta chains from a single sample sequenced in a study of TIL therapy for anti-PD-1-resistant metastatic lung cancer. Sequencing used immunoSEQ v3. The method was immunoSEQ multiplex PCR; TCRdb's version includes in-frame clones alone and lacks a portion of them. This sample carries 40,000 to 60,000 clones, 65% to 80% of them seen once, and the ten largest clones take about 5%. Time point reported: pre-treatment sample, taken before nivolumab and TIL therapy. The material was blood, obtained at baseline. Receptors were obtained from a woman aged 30-79 years with non-small cell lung cancer.

This clone appeared a single time. The V gene is TRBV11-2, the J gene TRBJ1-4; D gene uncertain. The germline V gene encodes CDR1 SGHAT and CDR2 FQNNGV. Trimming stripped 6 bases from V and 3 bases from J, with 11 bases between. The CDR3 is 14 residues long. Here the CDR3 reads CASRKWTANEKLFF. CDR3 DNA sequence: TGTGCCAGCAGGAAATGGACGGCTAATGAAAAACTGTTTTTT.

The rearrangement uses TRBV5-1 and TRBJ2-3; TRBD1 or TRBD2 may be the D gene (6 bases each). V shed 6 bases and J shed 1 base, with 9 bases lying between them. This CDR3 is 13 amino acids long. Germline loops: CDR1 SGHRS, CDR2 YFSETQ. CDR3 in DNA: TGCGCCAGCATGAGGGGGGGCACAGATACGCAGTATTTT. The encoded protein is CASMRGGTDTQYF.

Concerning this clone: Its ends do not fully match the called genes, so a read error is possible. CDR3 sequence (DNA): TGTGCCAGCAGTGATGGGACTAGCGGGTACGGGCAGTACTTC. This codes for CASSDGTSGYGQYF. J is TRBJ2-7 and V is TRBV25-1; 12 bases map to TRBD2. This CDR3 comprises 14 residues. The V gene's germline CDR1 is MGHDK and CDR2 SYGVNS.

V usage is TRBV18 and J usage is TRBJ1-2; TRBD1 agrees at 10 bases. J was trimmed by 1 base and V by 2 bases; bases with no gene match: 1. CDR3 length: 15 residues. Per germline, CDR1 KGHSH and CDR2 LQKENI. CDR3 DNA: TGTGCCAGCTCACCAGGGACAGGGGATAACTATGGCTACACCTTC. Protein product: CASSPGTGDNYGYTF.

This chain joins TRBV10-3 and TRBJ1-2; D call uncertain. V was pared by 4 bases and J by 6 bases, with 9 bases between. CDR1 and CDR2 from the germline V gene are ENHRY and SYGVKD. The length of the CDR3 is 12 residues. CDR3 in amino acids: CAISGTENGYTF. The CDR3 DNA reads as TGTGCCATCAGTGGAACAGAAAATGGCTACACCTTC.

J is TRBJ2-4 and V is TRBV4-2; TRBD1 might be the D (5 bases). The CDR3 has 12 residues. V was pared by 0 bases and J by 9 bases, with 6 bases between. Germline lookup yields CDR1 LGHNA and CDR2 YNFKEQ. The CDR3 loop reads CASSQDRGIQYF. CDR3 nucleotides: TGTGCCAGCAGCCAAGATAGGGGCATTCAGTACTTC.

The rearrangement links TRBV6-1 to TRBJ2-7; 10 positions agree with TRBD2. The CDR3 has 15 amino acids. V was clipped by 1 base and J by 2 bases; unmatched bases: 2. Germline V lookup: CDR1 MNHNS, CDR2 SASEGT. CDR3 protein: CASSEVTSGAYEQYF. The CDR3 DNA sequence: TGTGCCAGCAGTGAAGTAACTAGCGGGGCCTACGAGCAGTACTTC.

V gene TRBV15 combines with J gene TRBJ2-5; D unclear. The J call may be incorrect, as the DNA end agrees better with TRBJ2-7. This CDR3 has 12 residues. Germline assignment: CDR1 LNHNV and CDR2 YYDKDF (reference sequence). CDR3 nucleotide sequence: TGTGCCACCAGCAGAGAGGGTTACGAGCAGTACTTC. It translates to CATSREGYEQYF.

The CDR3 sequence is CASSSVPQTDTQYF. The CDR3 DNA is TGTGCCAGCAGTTCGGTGCCGCAAACAGATACGCAGTATTTT. The chain is built from TRBV28 and TRBJ2-3, with D hard to call. Germline-derived CDR1 and CDR2 are MDHEN and SYDVKM. V was clipped by 4 bases and J by 3 bases, with 11 bases between them. CDR3 length: 14 amino acids. Filled out from reference TRBV28 and TRBJ2-3, the complete variable domain reads DVKVTQSSRYLVKRTGEKVFLECVQDMDHENMFWYRQDPGLGLRLIYFSYDVKMKEKGDIPEGYSVSREKKERFSLILESASTNQTSMYLCASSSVPQTDTQYFGPGTRLTVL.

This clone appeared once. DNA for the CDR3: TGTGCCAGTAGTAAATCCAGCGGGAGTCGGCAAGAGACCCAGTACTTC. Amino acid sequence: CASSKSSGSRQETQYF. The V and J genes are TRBV19 and TRBJ2-5; TRBD2 matches at 8 bases. CDR3 size: 16 residues. Losses at the gene ends were 4 bases for V and 2 bases for J; bases not matched to a gene: 9. CDR1 is LNHDA and CDR2 is SQIVND in the germline V gene (reference sequence).

The rearrangement uses TRBV19 and TRBJ1-4; maybe TRBD1 (5 bases). Germline lookup yields CDR1 LNHDA and CDR2 SQIVND (reference sequence). Between the trimmed V and J ends, which lost 4 bases and 7 bases, there was a span of 10 bases. CDR3 length equals 13 residues. CDR3 sequence (DNA): TGTGCCAGTAGTAAGGCAGGGAGTGAAAAACTGTTTTTT. Its protein product is CASSKAGSEKLFF.

J is TRBJ2-3 and V is TRBV7-2; D is perhaps TRBD1 (6 bases). Trimming removed 6 bases from V and 8 bases from J, with 18 bases in between. In germline, CDR1 is SGHTA, CDR2 FQGNSA. The CDR3 consists of 14 residues. CDR3 nucleotide sequence: TGTGCCAGCAGACCTGGTAGGGACAAGGGTACGCAGTATTTT. Translated: CASRPGRDKGTQYF.

The genes are TRBV10-1 and TRBJ1-3; no firm D call. CDR3 size: 17 residues. Per the germline V gene, CDR1 is WNHNN and CDR2 is SYGVQD (reference sequence). Trimming shortened V by 6 bases and J by 1 base, and 19 bases separated the two germline ends. The CDR3 nucleotides are TGCGCCAGCAGACCCGGACCACACGGAGGGTCTGGAAACACCATATATTTT. Translation gives CASRPGPHGGSGNTIYF.

This chain links TRBV18 with TRBJ1-2, with D possibly TRBD1 on 6 matching bases. The V gene lost 3 bases and the J gene lost 5 bases, with 13 bases spanning the gap. Germline lookup yields CDR1 KGHSH and CDR2 LQKENI. The CDR3 runs to 14 residues. The CDR3 loop reads CASSPGGGGYGYTF. CDR3 coding DNA: TGTGCCAGCTCACCGGGGGGCGGAGGATATGGCTACACCTTC.

This sequence joins TRBV10-3 and TRBJ1-4; tentatively, D is TRBD1 (6 bases). The CDR3 totals 13 residues. The V gene lost 5 bases and the J gene lost 8 bases, with 12 bases spanning the gap. CDR1 and CDR2 from the germline V gene are ENHRY and SYGVKD. The CDR3 region has the DNA TGTGCCATCAGTCGGGACATAAGGGAAAAACTGTTTTTT. It yields the protein CAISRDIREKLFF.

This clone was observed a few times. The chain uses TRBV2 and TRBJ1-1; D is unclear. V was clipped by 5 bases and J by 4 bases, with 14 bases between them. The CDR3 covers 14 residues. Germline V gene sequence: CDR1 SNHLY, CDR2 FYNNEI. For the CDR3, the DNA is TGTGCCAGCAGTTCGACAAGCCCGGGCACTGAAGCTTTCTTT. Translating gives CASSSTSPGTEAFF.

This clone has a handful of counts. The chain joins TRBV5-6 to TRBJ2-2; possible D gene TRBD1, 6 bases. V dropped 3 bases and J dropped 1 base, with 19 bases sitting between them. The germline V gene encodes CDR1 SGHDT and CDR2 YYEEEE. This CDR3 is built from 18 residues. The CDR3 protein is CASSWVGATSMNTGELFF. The CDR3 nucleotides read TGTGCCAGCAGCTGGGTGGGGGCGACCTCAATGAACACCGGGGAGCTGTTTTTT.

This clone came up once. The chain is built from TRBV5-1 and TRBJ2-7; no clear D. V lost 4 bases and J lost 5, with 16 bases in between. The CDR3 loop spans 14 amino acids. Germline CDR1 reads SGHRS; CDR2 reads YFSETQ. The CDR3 bases are TGCGCCAGCAGCATCCGGGCCAAGAACCACGAGCAGTACTTC. Its protein is CASSIRAKNHEQYF. Variable domain in full (rest from reference TRBV5-1 and TRBJ2-7): KAGVTQTPRYLIKTRGQQVTLSCSPISGHRSVSWYQQTPGQGLQFLFEYFSETQRNKGNFPGRFSGRQFSNSRSEMNVSTLELGDSALYLCASSIRAKNHEQYFGPGTRLTVT.

For the CDR3, the DNA is TGTGCCAGCAGTTACCTTTCTAGCGGGACCTACGAGCAGTACTTC. Amino acid sequence: CASSYLSSGTYEQYF. The chain is built from TRBV6-5 and TRBJ2-7; 9 bases are shared with TRBD2. V dropped 2 bases and J dropped 2; count of bases not matched to a gene: 4. CDR1 is MNHEY and CDR2 is SVGAGI in the germline V gene. This CDR3 has 15 residues.

This clone has just a few counts. V usage is TRBV9 and J usage is TRBJ2-5; TRBD2 aligns across 7 bases. There are 16 residues in the CDR3. CDR1 SGDLS and CDR2 YYNGEE come from the germline V gene. Unmatched junction bases numbered 6, after V lost 0 bases and J lost 1 base. The chain's CDR3 is CASSVAAGATQETQYF. The CDR3 DNA reads TGTGCCAGCAGCGTAGCTGCGGGAGCCACCCAAGAGACCCAGTACTTC.